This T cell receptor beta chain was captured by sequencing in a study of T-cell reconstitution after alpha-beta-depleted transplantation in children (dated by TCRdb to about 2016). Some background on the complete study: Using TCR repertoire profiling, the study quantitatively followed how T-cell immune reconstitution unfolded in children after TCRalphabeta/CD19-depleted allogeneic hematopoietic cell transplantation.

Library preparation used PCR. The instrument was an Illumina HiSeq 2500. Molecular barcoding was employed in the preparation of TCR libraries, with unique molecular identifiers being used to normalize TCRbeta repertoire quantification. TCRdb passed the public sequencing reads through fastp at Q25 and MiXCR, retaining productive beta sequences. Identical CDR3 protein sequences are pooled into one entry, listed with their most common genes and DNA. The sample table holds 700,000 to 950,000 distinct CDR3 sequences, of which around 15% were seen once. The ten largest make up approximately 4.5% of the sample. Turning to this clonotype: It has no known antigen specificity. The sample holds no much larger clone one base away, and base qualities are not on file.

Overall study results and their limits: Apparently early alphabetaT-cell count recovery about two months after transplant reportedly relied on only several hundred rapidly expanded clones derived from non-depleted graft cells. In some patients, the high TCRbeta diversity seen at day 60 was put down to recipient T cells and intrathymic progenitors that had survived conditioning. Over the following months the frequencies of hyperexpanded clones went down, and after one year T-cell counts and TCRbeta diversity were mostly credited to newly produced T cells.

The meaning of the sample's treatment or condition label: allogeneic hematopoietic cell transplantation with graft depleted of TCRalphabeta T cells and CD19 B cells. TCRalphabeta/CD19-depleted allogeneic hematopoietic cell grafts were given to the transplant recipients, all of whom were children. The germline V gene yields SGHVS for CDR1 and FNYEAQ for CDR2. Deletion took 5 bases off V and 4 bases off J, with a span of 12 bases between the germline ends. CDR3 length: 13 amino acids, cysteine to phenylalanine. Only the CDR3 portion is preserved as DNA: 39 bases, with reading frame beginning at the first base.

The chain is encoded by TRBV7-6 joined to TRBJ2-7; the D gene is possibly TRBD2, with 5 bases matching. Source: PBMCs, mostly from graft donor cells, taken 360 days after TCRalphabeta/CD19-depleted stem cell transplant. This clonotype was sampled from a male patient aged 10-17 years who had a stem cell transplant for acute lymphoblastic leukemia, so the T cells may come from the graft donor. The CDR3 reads CASSTPGNYEQYF. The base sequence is TGTGCCAGCAGCACCCCGGGGAATTACGAGCAGTACTTC.